A selection of T cell receptor beta chains follows, all from one sample in a study of blood T cell repertoires in COVID-19. Sequencing was performed with immunoSEQ multiplex PCR; in TCRdb, only in-frame clones are kept and a portion is missing. The sample lists 150,000 to 200,000 clones; around 67% were seen once. Sequenced material: peripheral blood. The source of these receptors is a woman of 80 years or more with acute or convalescent COVID-19. The CDR3 runs from the conserved cysteine through the conserved F or W. D genes are given only for firm matches. Only part of the rows carry a size: once, few, many, or a class if the clone is expanded.

V: TRBV11-3
size: -
J: TRBJ1-1
D: -
CDR3: CASSFQGEDTEAFF
DNA: TGTGCCAGCAGCTTTCAGGGTGAGGACACTGAAGCTTTCTTT

V: TRBV29-1
size: -
J: TRBJ2-3
D: TRBD2
CDR3: CSVESGREGLDTQYF
DNA: TGCAGCGTTGAATCCGGGCGGGAGGGCCTAGATACGCAGTATTTT

V: TRBV7-8
size: -
J: TRBJ2-7
D: TRBD2
CDR3: CASSSLGTSGATYEQYF
DNA: TGTGCCAGCAGCTCCCTTGGGACTAGCGGGGCGACCTACGAGCAGTACTTC

V: TRBV7-3
size: -
J: TRBJ1-6
D: -
CDR3: CASSLSVDRNSPLHF
DNA: TGTGCCAGCAGCTTAAGTGTGGACAGAAATTCACCCCTCCACTTT

V: TRBV10-3
size: -
J: TRBJ1-2
D: -
CDR3: CARERERDGYTF
DNA: TGTGCCCGAGAGAGGGAGAGAGATGGCTACACCTTC

V: TRBV6-5
size: -
J: TRBJ2-7
D: TRBD1
CDR3: CASTMGQGWDEQYF
DNA: TGTGCCAGCACAATGGGACAGGGTTGGGACGAGCAGTACTTC

V: TRBV10-1
size: -
J: TRBJ1-1
D: -
CDR3: CASSDEGLNTEAFF
DNA: TGCGCCAGCAGTGATGAGGGTCTGAACACTGAAGCTTTCTTT

V: TRBV6-1
size: few
J: TRBJ1-1
D: -
CDR3: CASSERVAGSNTEAFF
DNA: TGTGCCAGCAGTGAAAGGGTAGCAGGGTCGAACACTGAAGCTTTCTTT

V: TRBV2
size: -
J: TRBJ2-2
D: -
CDR3: CAGKISGTGELFF
DNA: TGTGCCGGAAAGATAAGCGGTACCGGGGAGCTGTTTTTT

V: TRBV18
size: -
J: TRBJ2-1
D: -
CDR3: CASSTRDDWEQFF
DNA: TGTGCCAGCTCTACCCGCGACGACTGGGAGCAGTTCTTC

V: TRBV3-1/TRBV3-2
size: -
J: TRBJ2-6
D: -
CDR3: CASSPSSGWGANVLTF
DNA: TGTGCCAGCAGCCCAAGTTCAGGGTGGGGGGCCAACGTCCTGACTTTC

V: TRBV5-1
size: -
J: TRBJ2-2
D: -
CDR3: CASSLSTQGTGELFF
DNA: TGCGCCAGCAGCTTGAGCACACAGGGTACCGGGGAGCTGTTTTTT

V: TRBV4-1
size: -
J: TRBJ2-4
D: -
CDR3: CASSQEENLPRLQYF
DNA: TGCGCCAGCAGCCAAGAGGAGAATCTCCCTAGGCTTCAGTACTTC

V: TRBV5-1
size: -
J: TRBJ2-6
D: -
CDR3: CASSLGRGSGANVLTF
DNA: TGCGCCAGCAGCTTGGGTCGAGGTTCCGGGGCCAACGTCCTGACTTTC

V: TRBV3-1/TRBV3-2
size: few
J: TRBJ2-7
D: TRBD2
CDR3: CASSQEAGGTYEQYF
DNA: TGTGCCAGCAGCCAAGAAGCGGGAGGTACCTACGAGCAGTACTTC

V: TRBV28
size: -
J: TRBJ2-7
D: -
CDR3: CASSFPGSSYEQYF
DNA: TGTGCCAGCAGTTTCCCAGGCAGCTCCTACGAGCAGTACTTC

V: TRBV19
size: -
J: TRBJ2-1
D: TRBD2
CDR3: CASSIDADRVVAGVNEQFF
DNA: TGTGCCAGTAGTATAGACGCAGACAGGGTGGTAGCGGGGGTTAATGAGCAGTTCTTC

V: TRBV12-5
size: -
J: TRBJ2-5
D: -
CDR3: CASGLDLISQETQYF
DNA: TGTGCTAGTGGTTTGGATCTGATCAGCCAAGAGACCCAGTACTTC

V: TRBV5-4
size: once
J: TRBJ2-1
D: -
CDR3: CASSLGNTGWNEQFF
DNA: TGTGCCAGCAGCTTGGGGAACACAGGGTGGAATGAGCAGTTCTTC

V: TRBV21-1
size: few
J: TRBJ2-1
D: -
CDR3: CASSNRDRTYNEQFF
DNA: TGTGCCAGCAGCAACCGGGACAGAACCTACAATGAGCAGTTCTTC

V: TRBV4-2
size: few
J: TRBJ1-5
D: -
CDR3: CASSQDITGNQPQHF
DNA: TGTGCCAGCAGCCAAGACATAACAGGGAATCAGCCCCAGCATTTT

V: TRBV15
size: -
J: TRBJ2-2
D: TRBD1
CDR3: CATSRDQFGQGNTGELFF
DNA: TGTGCCACCAGCAGAGATCAGTTCGGACAGGGGAACACCGGGGAGCTGTTTTTT

V: TRBV19
size: -
J: TRBJ2-3
D: TRBD2
CDR3: CASSTTSGIVGDTQYF
DNA: TGTGCCAGTAGTACGACTAGCGGGATTGTCGGGGATACGCAGTATTTT

V: TRBV7-9
size: -
J: TRBJ1-2
D: -
CDR3: CASSWSSTGAHGYTF
DNA: TGTGCCAGCAGCTGGAGCTCGACAGGAGCCCATGGCTACACCTTC

V: TRBV2
size: -
J: TRBJ2-3
D: -
CDR3: CASSIPGGSTDTQYF
DNA: TGTGCCAGCAGCATTCCAGGGGGGAGCACAGATACGCAGTATTTT

V: TRBV7-6
size: -
J: TRBJ2-7
D: TRBD2
CDR3: CASSPGTGGPGEQYF
DNA: TGTGCCAGCAGCCCTGGAACGGGAGGGCCCGGGGAGCAGTACTTC

V: TRBV5-1
size: -
J: TRBJ1-6
D: TRBD1
CDR3: CASSLQGRDNSPLHF
DNA: TGCGCCAGCAGCTTACAGGGGCGAGACAATTCACCCCTCCACTTT

V: TRBV30
size: -
J: TRBJ2-2
D: -
CDR3: CAWSVLPRTANTGELFF
DNA: TGTGCCTGGAGTGTACTGCCGCGGACAGCCAACACCGGGGAGCTGTTTTTT

V: TRBV4-2
size: -
J: TRBJ2-6
D: -
CDR3: CASSQDIGGSGSGANVLTF
DNA: TGTGCCAGCAGCCAAGATATTGGGGGGAGTGGGTCTGGGGCCAACGTCCTGACTTTC

V: TRBV6-5
size: few
J: TRBJ2-1
D: -
CDR3: CASSSRGFDEQFF
DNA: TGTGCCAGCAGTTCCCGGGGTTTCGATGAGCAGTTCTTC

V: TRBV10-3
size: -
J: TRBJ2-3
D: -
CDR3: CAIRRGPTDTQYF
DNA: TGTGCCATCAGGCGGGGGCCCACAGATACGCAGTATTTT

V: TRBV6-2/TRBV6-3
size: -
J: TRBJ2-1
D: -
CDR3: CASSAQGGSLNEQFF
DNA: TGTGCCAGCAGTGCTCAGGGGGGCAGTCTCAATGAGCAGTTCTTC

V: TRBV7-2
size: -
J: TRBJ2-3
D: TRBD1
CDR3: CASRVTGGADTQYF
DNA: TGTGCCAGCAGGGTGACAGGGGGCGCAGATACGCAGTATTTT

V: TRBV18
size: -
J: TRBJ2-1
D: -
CDR3: CASSPVQRARYNEQFF
DNA: TGTGCCAGCTCACCGGTCCAGAGGGCGAGGTACAATGAGCAGTTCTTC

V: TRBV9
size: -
J: TRBJ2-1
D: -
CDR3: CASSPRSSYNEQFF
DNA: TGTGCCAGCAGCCCAAGGAGCTCCTACAATGAGCAGTTCTTC

V: TRBV7-9
size: -
J: TRBJ2-1
D: TRBD2
CDR3: CASSPISGRNLRGEQFF
DNA: TGTGCCAGCAGCCCAATTAGCGGGCGTAACCTTAGGGGTGAGCAGTTCTTC

V: TRBV6-6
size: once
J: TRBJ1-6
D: -
CDR3: CASFLGQGGDSPLHF
DNA: TGTGCCAGTTTTTTGGGGCAGGGTGGGGATTCACCCCTCCACTTT

V: TRBV27
size: -
J: TRBJ1-1
D: -
CDR3: CASSFNRNTEAFF
DNA: TGTGCCAGCAGTTTCAACAGGAACACTGAAGCTTTCTTT

V: TRBV19
size: few
J: TRBJ2-2
D: -
CDR3: CASSLQRVANTGELFF
DNA: TGTGCCAGTAGCCTACAGCGGGTCGCGAACACCGGGGAGCTGTTTTTT

V: TRBV27
size: -
J: TRBJ1-6
D: -
CDR3: CASSLSGGAYNSPLHF
DNA: TGTGCCAGCAGTTTAAGTGGGGGCGCCTATAATTCACCCCTCCACTTT

V: TRBV19
size: -
J: TRBJ2-2
D: TRBD1
CDR3: CASSIRGKNTGELFF
DNA: TGTGCCAGTAGTATCAGGGGGAAGAACACCGGGGAGCTGTTTTTT

V: TRBV19
size: -
J: TRBJ1-3
D: -
CDR3: CASAGQANSGNTIYF
DNA: TGTGCCAGCGCGGGGCAGGCAAACTCTGGAAACACCATATATTTT

V: TRBV19
size: -
J: TRBJ1-2
D: TRBD1
CDR3: CATRQPTGANYGYTF
DNA: TGTGCCACCCGTCAACCGACAGGGGCTAACTATGGCTACACCTTC

V: TRBV7-9
size: once
J: TRBJ2-7
D: -
CDR3: CASSPLFGESYEQYF
DNA: TGTGCCAGCAGCCCCCTCTTTGGTGAGTCCTACGAGCAGTACTTC

V: TRBV24-1
size: -
J: TRBJ1-5
D: TRBD1
CDR3: CATSDLQGAANQPQHF
DNA: TGTGCCACCAGTGATCTACAGGGGGCCGCCAATCAGCCCCAGCATTTT

V: TRBV3-1/TRBV3-2
size: -
J: TRBJ1-5
D: TRBD1
CDR3: CASSQSGQGGDQPQHF
DNA: TGTGCCAGCAGCCAATCGGGACAGGGGGGGGACCAGCCCCAGCATTTT

V: TRBV29-1
size: once
J: TRBJ2-3
D: TRBD2
CDR3: CSVGGGWLAGLADTQYF
DNA: TGCAGCGTTGGAGGTGGGTGGCTAGCGGGACTAGCAGATACGCAGTATTTT

V: TRBV5-1
size: -
J: TRBJ1-1
D: -
CDR3: CASTATGLNTEAFF
DNA: TGCGCCAGCACTGCGACAGGACTGAACACTGAAGCTTTCTTT

V: TRBV6-6
size: few
J: TRBJ1-5
D: TRBD1
CDR3: CASSPGTAPPQPQHF
DNA: TGTGCCAGCAGCCCCGGGACAGCGCCTCCCCAGCCCCAGCATTTT

V: TRBV12-3/TRBV12-4
size: -
J: TRBJ1-2
D: TRBD1
CDR3: CASTLTGDGYTF
DNA: TGTGCCAGCACCTTGACAGGGGATGGCTACACCTTC

V: TRBV7-7
size: -
J: TRBJ2-5
D: -
CDR3: CASSLDRDETQYF
DNA: TGTGCCAGCAGCTTAGACAGGGACGAGACCCAGTACTTC

V: TRBV6-1
size: -
J: TRBJ2-7
D: TRBD2
CDR3: CASSEIDSGTYEQYF
DNA: TGTGCCAGCAGTGAAATTGATAGCGGGACCTACGAGCAGTACTTC

V: TRBV2
size: -
J: TRBJ2-7
D: -
CDR3: CASSDREQRVEQYF
DNA: TGTGCCAGCAGTGACAGGGAACAAAGGGTCGAGCAGTACTTC